What follows is one TCR beta chain and its context. The antigen is unknown. TCRdb called the 5' RACE reads again in MiXCR, with one record for every CDR3 protein. The table has approximately 440,000 distinct CDR3 sequences, approximately 17% seen once. Germline assignment: CDR1 SGHAT and CDR2 FQNNGV. This CDR3 comprises 16 residues. Trimming stripped 10 bases from V and 3 bases from J, with 19 bases between. The data were taken from a study of CD8 T cells in ankylosing spondylitis. Findings of the study overall: Ankylosing spondylitis blood appeared to carry a characteristic TCR beta motif of roughly 8 highly homologous variants.

Source material: blood, either unsorted or a sorted T cell fraction (not recorded which). This receptor was identified in a male donor with ankylosing spondylitis. The V call is TRBV11-2, the J call TRBJ2-6; D is perhaps TRBD2 (5 bases). This chain's CDR3 is CATPHRRGSGANVLTF. In nucleotides, the CDR3 is TGTGCCACCCCCCACCGACGGGGAAGTGGGGCCAACGTCCTGACTTTC.